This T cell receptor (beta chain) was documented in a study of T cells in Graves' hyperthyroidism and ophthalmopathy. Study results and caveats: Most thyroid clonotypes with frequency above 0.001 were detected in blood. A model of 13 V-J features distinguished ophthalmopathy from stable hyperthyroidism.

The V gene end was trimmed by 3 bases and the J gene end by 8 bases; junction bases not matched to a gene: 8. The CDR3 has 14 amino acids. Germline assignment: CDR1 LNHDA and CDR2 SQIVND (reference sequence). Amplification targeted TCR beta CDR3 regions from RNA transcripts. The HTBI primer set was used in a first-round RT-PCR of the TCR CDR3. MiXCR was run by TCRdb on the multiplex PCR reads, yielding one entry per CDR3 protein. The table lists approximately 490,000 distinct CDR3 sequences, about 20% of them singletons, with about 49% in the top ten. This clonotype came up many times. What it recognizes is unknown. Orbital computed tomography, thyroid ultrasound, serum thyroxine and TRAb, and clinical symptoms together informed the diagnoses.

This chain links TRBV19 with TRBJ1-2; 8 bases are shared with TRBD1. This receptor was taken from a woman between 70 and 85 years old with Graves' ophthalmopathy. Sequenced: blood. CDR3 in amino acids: CASSIRTGKNGYTF. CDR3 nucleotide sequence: TGTGCCAGTAGTATCCGGACAGGGAAGAACGGCTACACCTTC.